The 10 T cell receptor beta chains listed next were all sequenced from one sample in a study of T cell responses to AZD1222 COVID-19 vaccine. Libraries were prepared by immunoSEQ multiplex PCR; TCRdb keeps only in-frame clonotypes and omits some of them. The repertoire holds more than 150,000 clones, with approximately 91% as singletons. The sequences come from peripheral blood, collected on day 0 of AZD1222 vaccination. These receptors came from an adult in good health.

This clone occurred a few times. The chain couples TRBV7-3 to TRBJ2-1; TRBD2 agrees at 9 bases. This CDR3 contains 16 residues. The germline gives CDR1 SGHTA, CDR2 FQGTGA. After removal of 1 base from V and 8 bases from J, the junction contained 9 bases not matched to a gene. The CDR3 here is CASSLNTLAGIYEQFF. CDR3 DNA: TGTGCCAGCAGCTTAAATACTCTAGCGGGGATCTATGAGCAGTTCTTC.

This chain uses TRBV24-1 with TRBJ2-6; D is undetermined. Per the germline V gene, CDR1 is KGHDR and CDR2 is SFDVKD. The CDR3 length is 18 residues. Trimming removed 0 bases at V and 0 bases at J, with 11 bases between. CDR3 bases: TGTGCCACCAGTGATTTGTTTCCCCCCGCCTCTGGGGCCAACGTCCTGACTTTC. It codes for CATSDLFPPASGANVLTF.

As concerns this clone: Mismatch with germline at one junction end may stem from a read error. The chain employs TRBV29-1 and TRBJ1-1, with D perhaps matching TRBD1 (5 bases). The germline V gene encodes CDR1 SQVTM and CDR2 ANQGSEA. The CDR3 is 11 amino acids. Here the CDR3 DNA reads TGCAGCGTGAGAACGGACACTAAAGCTTTCTTT. As protein: CSVRTDTKAFF.

The table lists this clone with a count of one. The chain carries TRBV7-9 and TRBJ1-2; no definite D call. V lost 1 base and J 5 bases, leaving 17 bases between the germline ends. Germline assignment: CDR1 SEHNR and CDR2 FQNEAQ (reference sequence). This CDR3 spans 16 amino acids. The CDR3 DNA reads TGTGCCAGCAGCTTAGGGACCGCCTTGGCAGGTTATGGCTACACCTTC. This translates into CASSLGTALAGYGYTF. The full variable domain, with the rest looked up from reference TRBV7-9 and TRBJ1-2, is DTGVSQNPRHKITKRGQNVTFRCDPISEHNRLYWYRQTLGQGPEFLTYFQNEAQLEKSRLLSDRFSAERPKGSFSTLEIQRTEQGDSAMYLCASSLGTALAGYGYTFGSGTRLTVV.

J is TRBJ2-1 and V is TRBV27; D is uncertain. V was trimmed by 6 bases and J by 0 bases, leaving 15 bases between them. This CDR3 is 16 amino acids long. Germline lookup yields CDR1 MNHEY and CDR2 SMNVEV (reference sequence). In DNA, the CDR3 is TGTGCCAGCAGCCAAATAAGTCGGAGCTCCTACAATGAGCAGTTCTTC. Translation gives CASSQISRSSYNEQFF.

V gene TRBV7-2 combines with J gene TRBJ1-5; D is ambiguous. The V end was cut by 5 bases, the J end by 5 bases, with 7 bases between. Germline V lookup: CDR1 SGHTA, CDR2 FQGNSA. The CDR3 runs to 12 residues. CDR3 in DNA: TGTGCCAGCAGCCCTAAGGATCAGCCCCAGCATTTT. It encodes CASSPKDQPQHF.

The rearrangement links TRBV29-1 to TRBJ2-7, with TRBD2 identical over 11 bases. The CDR3 covers 13 residues. The germline V gene encodes CDR1 SQVTM and CDR2 ANQGSEA. J lost 5 bases, V lost 6 bases, and 6 bases had no gene match. CDR3 sequence reads: CSVDTSGSDEQYF. In DNA, the CDR3 is TGCAGCGTCGATACTAGCGGGAGCGACGAGCAGTACTTC.

The chain combines TRBV9 with TRBJ2-3, with 10 bases aligning to TRBD2. After removal of 4 bases from V and 2 bases from J, the junction contained 4 bases not matched to a gene. The germline CDR1 and CDR2 sequences are SGDLS and YYNGEE. The length of the CDR3 is 15 residues. The CDR3 region is CASSPGLAATDTQYF. The CDR3, as DNA: TGTGCCAGCAGCCCAGGACTAGCGGCCACAGATACGCAGTATTTT.

The J gene is TRBJ1-2, the V gene TRBV7-6; a possible D gene is TRBD1 (5 bases). The V end was cut by 1 base, the J end by 5 bases, with 14 bases between. CDR1 and CDR2 (germline): SGHVS, FNYEAQ. The CDR3 covers 15 residues. CDR3 sequence: CASSLDSRGGYGYTF. The CDR3 DNA is TGTGCCAGCAGCTTAGATTCCCGGGGGGGTTATGGCTACACCTTC.

The chain combines TRBV7-9 with TRBJ1-3; D might be TRBD1 (6 bases). This CDR3 has 15 amino acids. Trimming pared 5 bases from V and 2 bases from J, leaving 13 bases between. CDR1 SEHNR and CDR2 FQNEAQ come from the germline V gene (reference sequence). The CDR3 sequence is CASSPQGSAGNTIYF. Written as DNA, the CDR3 is TGTGCCAGCAGCCCACAGGGATCAGCTGGAAACACCATATATTTT.